This T cell receptor (beta chain) was obtained from a study of T cells after yellow fever vaccination. MiXCR, applied by TCRdb to the 5' RACE reads, yields one record per CDR3 protein. The data show 300,000 or so distinct CDR3 sequences, 10% to 15% seen once. CDR1 SQVTM and CDR2 ANQGSEA come from the germline V gene. V lost 7 bases, J lost 9 bases, and 8 bases stayed unmatched. CDR3 length equals 13 residues. This sample comprised CD4+ T cells sorted from PBMCs, obtained 45 days after the yellow fever booster vaccination. The sequence came from a man aged 30 to 39 who received the YFV17D yellow fever vaccine. The rearrangement joins TRBV29-1 to TRBJ2-3, with 12 positions matching TRBD1. CDR3 in amino acids: CSAGTGGFGTQYF. As DNA, the CDR3 is TGCAGCGCCGGGACAGGGGGCTTCGGAACGCAGTATTTT.